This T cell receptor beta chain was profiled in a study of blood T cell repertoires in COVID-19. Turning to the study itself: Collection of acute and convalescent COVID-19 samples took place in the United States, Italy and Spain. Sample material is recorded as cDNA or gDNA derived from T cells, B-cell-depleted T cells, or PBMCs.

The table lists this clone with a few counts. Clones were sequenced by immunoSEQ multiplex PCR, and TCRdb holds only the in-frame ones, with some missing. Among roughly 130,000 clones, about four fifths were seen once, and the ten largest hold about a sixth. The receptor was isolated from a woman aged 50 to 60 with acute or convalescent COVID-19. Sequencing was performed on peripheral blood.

The CDR3 bases are TGTGCCAGCCGGGACACCCGGAATTATGGCTACACCTTC. Its protein product is CASRDTRNYGYTF. The V call is TRBV10-3, the J call TRBJ1-2, with D perhaps TRBD1 (6 bases). The CDR3 length is 13 residues. The V gene lost 10 bases and the J gene lost 5 bases, with 17 bases spanning the gap. CDR1 and CDR2 from the germline V gene are ENHRY and SYGVKD.